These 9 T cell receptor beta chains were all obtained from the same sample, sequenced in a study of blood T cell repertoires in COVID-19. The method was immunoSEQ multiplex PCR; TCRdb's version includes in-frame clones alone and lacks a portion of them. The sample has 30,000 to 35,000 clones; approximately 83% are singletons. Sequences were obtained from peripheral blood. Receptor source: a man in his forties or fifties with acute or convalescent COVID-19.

The CDR3 is CASSETGLAYNEQFF. In DNA, the CDR3 is TGTGCCAGCAGCGAGACGGGACTAGCCTACAATGAGCAGTTCTTC. This rearrangement joins TRBV14 to TRBJ2-1; 8 nucleotides line up with TRBD2. The CDR3 runs to 15 residues. J gave up 2 bases and V 5 bases, and 5 bases lay outside the gene matches. Germline V CDR1 and CDR2: SGHDN, FVKESK.

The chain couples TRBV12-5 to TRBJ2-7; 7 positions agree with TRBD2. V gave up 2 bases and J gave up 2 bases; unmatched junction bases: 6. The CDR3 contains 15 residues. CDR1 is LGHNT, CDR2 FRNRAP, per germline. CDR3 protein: CASGLPGTTPYEQYF. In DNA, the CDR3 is TGTGCTAGTGGTTTGCCCGGGACTACGCCCTACGAGCAGTACTTC.

CDR3 region: CASSFAGEETQYF. CDR3 in DNA: TGTGCCAGCAGCTTTGCTGGAGAGGAGACCCAGTACTTC. The chain employs TRBV7-2 and TRBJ2-5; D remains unclear. Trimming took 3 bases from V and 5 from J, leaving 10 bases between them. CDR3 size: 13 residues. Germline V gene lookup returns CDR1 SGHTA and CDR2 FQGNSA.

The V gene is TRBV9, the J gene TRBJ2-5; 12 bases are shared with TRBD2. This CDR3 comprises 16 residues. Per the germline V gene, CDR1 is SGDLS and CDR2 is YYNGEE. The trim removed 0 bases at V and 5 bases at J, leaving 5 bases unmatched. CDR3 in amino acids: CASSVAASGGAETQYF. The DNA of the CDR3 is TGTGCCAGCAGCGTAGCTGCTAGCGGGGGGGCTGAGACCCAGTACTTC. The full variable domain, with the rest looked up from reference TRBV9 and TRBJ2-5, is DSGVTQTPKHLITATGQRVTLRCSPRSGDLSVYWYQQSLDQGLQFLIQYYNGEERAKGNILERFSAQQFPDLHSELNLSSLELGDSALYFCASSVAASGGAETQYFGPGTRLLVL.

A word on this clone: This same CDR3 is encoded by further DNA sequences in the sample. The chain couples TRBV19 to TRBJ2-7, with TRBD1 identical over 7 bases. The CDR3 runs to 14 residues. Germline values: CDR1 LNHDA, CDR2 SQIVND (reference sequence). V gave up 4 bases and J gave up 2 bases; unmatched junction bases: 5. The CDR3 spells CASSTRQGPYEQYF. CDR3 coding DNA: TGTGCCAGTAGTACCAGACAGGGTCCCTACGAGCAGTACTTC. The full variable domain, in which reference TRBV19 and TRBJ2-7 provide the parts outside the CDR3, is DGGITQSPKYLFRKEGQNVTLSCEQNLNHDAMYWYRQDPGQGLRLIYYSQIVNDFQKGDIAEGYSVSREKKESFPLTVTSAQKNPTAFYLCASSTRQGPYEQYFGPGTRLTVT.

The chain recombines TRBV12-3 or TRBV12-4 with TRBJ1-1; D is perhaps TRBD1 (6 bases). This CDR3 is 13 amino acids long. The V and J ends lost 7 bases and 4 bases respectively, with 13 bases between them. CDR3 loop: CASTSRGGTEAFF. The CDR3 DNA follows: TGTGCCAGCACCTCTAGGGGGGGCACTGAAGCTTTCTTT.

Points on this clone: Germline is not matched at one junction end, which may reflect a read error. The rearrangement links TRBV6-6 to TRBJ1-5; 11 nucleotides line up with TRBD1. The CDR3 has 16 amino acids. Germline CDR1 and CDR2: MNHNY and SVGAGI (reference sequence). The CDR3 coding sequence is TGTGCCAGCAGTCACTCGGGACAGGGGGGAGGCCAGCCCCAGCATTTT. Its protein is CASSHSGQGGGQPQHF.

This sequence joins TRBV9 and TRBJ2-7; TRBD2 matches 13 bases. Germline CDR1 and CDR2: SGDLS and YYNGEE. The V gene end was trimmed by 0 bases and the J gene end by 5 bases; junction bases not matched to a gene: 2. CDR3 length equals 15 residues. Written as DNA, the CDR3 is TGTGCCAGCAGCGTAGAAGGACTAGCGGGAGACGAGCAGTACTTC. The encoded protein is CASSVEGLAGDEQYF. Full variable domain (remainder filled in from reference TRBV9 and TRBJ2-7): DSGVTQTPKHLITATGQRVTLRCSPRSGDLSVYWYQQSLDQGLQFLIQYYNGEERAKGNILERFSAQQFPDLHSELNLSSLELGDSALYFCASSVEGLAGDEQYFGPGTRLTVT.

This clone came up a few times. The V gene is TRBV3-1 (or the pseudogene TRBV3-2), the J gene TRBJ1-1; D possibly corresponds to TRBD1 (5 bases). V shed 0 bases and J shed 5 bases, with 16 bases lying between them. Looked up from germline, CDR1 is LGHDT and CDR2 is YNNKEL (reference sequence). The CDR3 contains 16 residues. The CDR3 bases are TGTGCCAGCAGCCAAGATCGCCAGGGTGTAGCAACTGAAGCTTTCTTT. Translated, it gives CASSQDRQGVATEAFF.